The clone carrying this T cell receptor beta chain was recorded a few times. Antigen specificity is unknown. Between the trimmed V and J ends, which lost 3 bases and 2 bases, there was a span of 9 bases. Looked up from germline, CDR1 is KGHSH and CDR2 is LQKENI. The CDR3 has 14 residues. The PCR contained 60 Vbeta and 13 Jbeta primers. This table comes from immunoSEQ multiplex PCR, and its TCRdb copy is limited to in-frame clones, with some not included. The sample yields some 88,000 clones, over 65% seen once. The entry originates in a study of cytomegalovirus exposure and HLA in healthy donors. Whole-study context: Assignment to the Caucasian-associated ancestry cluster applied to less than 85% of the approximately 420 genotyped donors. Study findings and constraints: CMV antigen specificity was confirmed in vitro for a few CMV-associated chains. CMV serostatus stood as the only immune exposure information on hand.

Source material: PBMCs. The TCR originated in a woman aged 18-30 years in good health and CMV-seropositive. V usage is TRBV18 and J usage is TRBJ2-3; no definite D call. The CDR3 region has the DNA TGTGCCAGCTCACCGCTAGTCCTCACAGATACGCAGTATTTT. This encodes CASSPLVLTDTQYF.